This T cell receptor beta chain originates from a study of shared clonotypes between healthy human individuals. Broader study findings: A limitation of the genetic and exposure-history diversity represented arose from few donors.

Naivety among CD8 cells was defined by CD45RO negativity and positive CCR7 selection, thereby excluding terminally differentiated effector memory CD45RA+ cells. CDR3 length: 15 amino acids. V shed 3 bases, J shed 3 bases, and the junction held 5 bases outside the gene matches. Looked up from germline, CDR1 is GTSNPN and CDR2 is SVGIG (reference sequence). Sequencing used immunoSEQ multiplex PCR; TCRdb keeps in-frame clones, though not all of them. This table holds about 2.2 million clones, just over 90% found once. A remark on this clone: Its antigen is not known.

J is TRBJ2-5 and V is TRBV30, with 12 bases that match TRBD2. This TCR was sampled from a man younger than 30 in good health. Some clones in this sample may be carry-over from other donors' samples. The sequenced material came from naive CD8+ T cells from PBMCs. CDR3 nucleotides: TGTGCCTGGAGCGCGGGACTAGCGGGTGAAGAGACCCAGTACTTC. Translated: CAWSAGLAGEETQYF.